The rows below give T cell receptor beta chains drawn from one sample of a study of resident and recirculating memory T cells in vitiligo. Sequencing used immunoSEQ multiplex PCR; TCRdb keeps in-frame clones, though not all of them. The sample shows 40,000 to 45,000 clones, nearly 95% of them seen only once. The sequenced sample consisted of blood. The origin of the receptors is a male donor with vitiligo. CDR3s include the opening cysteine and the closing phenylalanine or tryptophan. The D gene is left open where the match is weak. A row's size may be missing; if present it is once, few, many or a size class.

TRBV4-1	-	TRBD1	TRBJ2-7	CASSYSGTGASYEQYF	TGCGCCAGCAGCTATAGTGGGACAGGAGCTTCCTACGAGCAGTACTTC
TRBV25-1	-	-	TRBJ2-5	CASSPWREETQYF	TGTGCCAGCAGCCCTTGGCGGGAAGAGACCCAGTACTTC
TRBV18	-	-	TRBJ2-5	CASSPIGGGYQETQYF	TGTGCCAGCTCACCAATCGGAGGAGGATACCAAGAGACCCAGTACTTC
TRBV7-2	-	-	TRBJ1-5	CASSPGWGDQPQHF	TGTGCCAGCAGCCCAGGATGGGGAGATCAGCCCCAGCATTTT
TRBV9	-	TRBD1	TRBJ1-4	CASSRGQGNEKLFF	TGTGCCAGCAGCCGGGGACAGGGTAATGAAAAACTGTTTTTT
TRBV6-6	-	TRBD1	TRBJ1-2	CALGQALYGYTF	TGTGCCTTAGGACAGGCCCTCTATGGCTACACCTTC
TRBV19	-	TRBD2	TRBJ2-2	CASSISGGAGTGELFF	TGTGCCAGTAGTATTAGCGGGGGGGCCGGGACCGGGGAGCTGTTTTTT
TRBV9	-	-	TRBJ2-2	CASSVGLNTGELFF	TGTGCCAGCAGCGTAGGGCTCAACACCGGGGAGCTGTTTTTT
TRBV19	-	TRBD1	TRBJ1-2	CASSDRDSYGYTF	TGTGCCAGTAGTGACCGGGACAGCTATGGCTACACCTTC
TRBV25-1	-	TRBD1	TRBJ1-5	CASSPQGGNQPQHF	TGTGCCAGCAGTCCACAGGGGGGTAATCAGCCCCAGCATTTT
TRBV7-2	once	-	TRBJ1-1	CASSHRRGHQNTEAFF	TGTGCCAGCAGCCACAGAAGGGGACATCAGAACACTGAAGCTTTCTTT
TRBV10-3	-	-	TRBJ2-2	CASRDRPGGSTGELFF	TGTGCCAGCAGGGACAGACCGGGAGGAAGCACCGGGGAGCTGTTTTTT
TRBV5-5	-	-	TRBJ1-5	CASSLAQGQPQHF	TGTGCCAGCAGCTTGGCCCAGGGTCAGCCCCAGCATTTT
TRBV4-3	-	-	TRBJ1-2	CASSGGSRSGYTF	TGCGCCAGCAGCGGCGGATCGCGGAGCGGCTACACCTTC
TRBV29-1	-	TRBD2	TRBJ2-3	CSGTSGSTDTQYF	TGCAGCGGGACTAGCGGGAGCACAGATACGCAGTATTTT
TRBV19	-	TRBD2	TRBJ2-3	CASSIAGVLTDTQYF	TGTGCCAGTAGTATTGCGGGGGTCCTCACAGATACGCAGTATTTT
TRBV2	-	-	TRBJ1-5	CASSERTADQPQHF	TGTGCCAGCAGTGAGAGGACAGCAGATCAGCCCCAGCATTTT